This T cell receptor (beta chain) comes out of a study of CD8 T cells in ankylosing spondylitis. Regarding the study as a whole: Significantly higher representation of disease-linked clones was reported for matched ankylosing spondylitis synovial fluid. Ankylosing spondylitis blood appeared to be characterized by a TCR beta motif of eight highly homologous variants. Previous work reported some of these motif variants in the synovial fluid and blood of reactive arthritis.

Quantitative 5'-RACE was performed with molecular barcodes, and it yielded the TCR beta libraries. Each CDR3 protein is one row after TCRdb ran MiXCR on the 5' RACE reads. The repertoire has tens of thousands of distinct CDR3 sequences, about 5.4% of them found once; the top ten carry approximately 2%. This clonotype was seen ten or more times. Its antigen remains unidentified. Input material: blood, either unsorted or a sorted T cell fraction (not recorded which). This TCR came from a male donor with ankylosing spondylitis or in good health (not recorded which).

CDR3 bases: TGTGCCAGCTCACCAACTACGGGACTAGCGGGGGTCGCCTACGAGCAGTACTTC. Amino acids: CASSPTTGLAGVAYEQYF. The chain carries TRBV18 and TRBJ2-7; 14 nucleotides line up with TRBD2. The CDR3 consists of 18 residues. Germline V CDR1 and CDR2: KGHSH, LQKENI. V lost 2 bases and J lost 2; bases outside the gene matches: 8.